This TCR beta chain was identified during a study of chemoradiotherapy in HPV16-positive cancers. Using immunoSEQ multiplex PCR, the repertoire was profiled, and TCRdb retains in-frame clones only, with some absent. The top ten clones hold about 8.8% of a sample with some 10,000 clones, around two thirds of them seen once. Samples were taken several times over chemoradiotherapy. Trimming took 3 bases from V and 4 from J, leaving 39 bases between them. Germline V gene lookup returns CDR1 GTSNPN and CDR2 SVGIG (reference sequence). The CDR3 spans 22 residues. Whole-study findings and limits: HPV-specific T cells were functionally defined from only two HPV16-positive patients. Candidate HPV-specific clones and E7-related TCR motifs grew in tumor during treatment. In HPV16-positive patients, HPV-responsive T-cell expansion tracked better recurrence-free survival.

Note on this clone: The target antigen is unknown.

Sampling was done from a patient who underwent chemoradiotherapy. The V gene is TRBV30, the J gene TRBJ2-5; D is unclear. The clonotype originates from a human donor with HPV-associated anogenital cancer. This CDR3 reads CAWSMTWTGKVRIQRRVETQYF. DNA of the CDR3: TGTGCCTGGAGCATGACTTGGACGGGTAAAGTTAGGATCCAACGCCGGGTAGAGACCCAGTACTTC.